One and the same sample provided the 8 T cell receptor beta chains below, sequenced in a study of blood T cells in healthy people across ages. PCR was performed a second time for about 6 to 12 cycles using a sample-barcoded 5' primer and a J-beta primer mix. Via MiXCR, TCRdb re-called the 5' RACE reads, giving one row per CDR3 protein. The table records a few hundred thousand distinct CDR3 sequences, approximately 25% of them present only once. The material sequenced was blood. These receptors all come from a woman in her 70s in good health.

This chain links TRBV7-8 with TRBJ1-1; D is unresolved. Per germline, CDR1 SGHVS and CDR2 FQNEAQ. The CDR3 covers 14 residues. V lost 0 bases to trimming and J lost 0 bases, with 5 bases between them. The CDR3 region is CASSLAEVNTEAFF. The CDR3 DNA reads as TGTGCCAGCAGCTTAGCAGAAGTGAACACTGAAGCTTTCTTT. Based on the CDR3 plus reference TRBV7-8 and TRBJ1-1, the full variable domain is GAGVSQSPRYKVAKRGQDVALRCDPISGHVSLFWYQQALGQGPEFLTYFQNEAQLDKSGLPSDRFFAERPEGSVSTLKIQRTQQEDSAVYLCASSLAEVNTEAFFGQGTRLTVV.

This chain links TRBV3-1 with TRBJ1-1; D is unclear. Germline V gene lookup returns CDR1 LGHDT and CDR2 YNNKEL (reference sequence). The CDR3 is made up of 13 amino acids. The V and J ends lost 0 bases and 8 bases respectively, with 10 bases between them. The CDR3 DNA reads as TGTGCCAGCAGCCAAGAAGTGCGGCGGGAAGCTTTCTTT. Its protein is CASSQEVRREAFF.

The V and J genes are TRBV6-6 and TRBJ1-2; 10 nucleotides align to TRBD1. CDR3 length: 15 amino acids. Germline values: CDR1 MNHNY, CDR2 SVGAGI (reference sequence). The V segment lost 3 bases and the J segment 3 bases; nucleotides outside the gene matches: 4. CDR3 sequence reads: CASSYPGQGHYGYTF. The CDR3 coding sequence is TGTGCCAGCAGTTATCCGGGACAGGGGCACTATGGCTACACCTTC.

This clonotype was picked up one time. The chain has TRBV20-1 and TRBJ1-4; TRBD1 aligns across 9 bases. The junction had 6 bases not matched to a gene; V was cut back by 3 bases and J by 7 bases. Germline V lookup: CDR1 DFQATT, CDR2 SNEGSKA (reference sequence). The CDR3 is 14 residues long. The CDR3 here is CSASQTGGAEKLFF. The CDR3 coding sequence is TGCAGTGCTAGTCAGACAGGGGGGGCTGAAAAACTGTTTTTT.

This clonotype was seen many times. The chain employs TRBV7-2 and TRBJ2-1; TRBD2 might be the D (5 bases). The CDR3 runs to 14 residues. The V end was cut by 5 bases, the J end by 2 bases, with 10 bases between. Germline CDR1 SGHTA, CDR2 FQGNSA. CDR3 nucleotides: TGTGCCAGCAGCCGAACTAGAACCTACAATGAGCAGTTCTTC. Translation gives CASSRTRTYNEQFF. The full variable domain, rest sourced from reference TRBV7-2 and TRBJ2-1, is GAGVSQSPSNKVTEKGKDVELRCDPISGHTALYWYRQSLGQGLEFLIYFQGNSAPDKSGLPSDRFSAERTGGSVSTLTIQRTQQEDSAVYLCASSRTRTYNEQFFGPGTRLTVL.

The chain recombines TRBV7-2 with TRBJ1-1, with D possibly matching TRBD1 (5 bases). The germline gives CDR1 SGHTA, CDR2 FQGNSA. The CDR3 sequence is 15 residues long. With 8 bases removed from V and 0 bases from J, the gap between germline ends came to 16 bases. In nucleotides, the CDR3 is TGTGCCAGCCAATCGCGGGGACTACTGAACACTGAAGCTTTCTTT. Translating gives CASQSRGLLNTEAFF.

The chain combines TRBV6-2 or TRBV6-3 with TRBJ2-1, with TRBD2 matching 7 bases. Germline CDR1 and CDR2: MNHEY and SVGEGT. The CDR3 consists of 15 residues. Germline trimming cut 7 bases from V and 6 bases from J; bases unmatched to any gene: 12. The CDR3 coding sequence is TGTGCCAGCATCGACAGACTAGCCCAACGCAATGAGCAGTTCTTC. This gives the protein CASIDRLAQRNEQFF.

This chain joins TRBV6-2 or TRBV6-3 and TRBJ2-1, with TRBD2 matching 12 bases. J lost 15 bases, V lost 2 bases, and 11 bases had no gene match. CDR1 MNHEY and CDR2 SVGEGT come from the germline V gene. The CDR3 runs to 15 residues. The CDR3 sequence is CASSYLSSGGERPFF. The CDR3 bases are TGTGCCAGCAGTTACCTTTCTAGCGGGGGGGAACGCCCGTTCTTC.